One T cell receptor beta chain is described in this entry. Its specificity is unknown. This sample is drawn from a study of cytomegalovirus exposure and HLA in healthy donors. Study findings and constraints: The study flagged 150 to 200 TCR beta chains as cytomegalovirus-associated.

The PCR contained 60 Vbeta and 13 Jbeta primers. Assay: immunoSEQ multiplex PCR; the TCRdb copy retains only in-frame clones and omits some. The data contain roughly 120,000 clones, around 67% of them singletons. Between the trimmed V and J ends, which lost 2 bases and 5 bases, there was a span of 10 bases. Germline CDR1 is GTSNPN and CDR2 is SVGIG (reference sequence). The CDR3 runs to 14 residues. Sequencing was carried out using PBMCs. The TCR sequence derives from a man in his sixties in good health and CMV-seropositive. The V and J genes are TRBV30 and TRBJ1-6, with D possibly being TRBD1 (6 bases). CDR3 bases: TGTGCCTGGAGTTCGGGACAAAATAATTCACCCCTCCACTTT. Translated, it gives CAWSSGQNNSPLHF. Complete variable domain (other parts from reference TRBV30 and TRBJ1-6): SQTIHQWPATLVQPVGSPLSLECTVEGTSNPNLYWYRQAAGRGLQLLFYSVGIGQISSEVPQNLSASRPQDRQFILSSKKLLLSDSGFYLCAWSSGQNNSPLHFGNGTRLTVT.